Below, 26 T cell receptor beta chains from the same sample are listed, as sequenced in a study of identical twins. TCRdb recomputed calls from the 5' RACE reads with MiXCR, one row per CDR3 protein. The profile shows about 690,000 distinct CDR3 sequences, around 21% of them singletons. The same specimen was also included in a second study, on T cells expressing NK-cell markers.

The specimen was PBMCs. The receptor set was obtained from a woman under 30 in good health.

The V gene is TRBV7-6, the J gene TRBJ2-3; 14 positions agree with TRBD2. CDR3 length: 18 residues. Trimming cost V 5 bases and J 2 bases; bases outside gene matches: 9. Germline loops: CDR1 SGHVS, CDR2 FNYEAQ. The CDR3 nucleotides are TGTGCCAGCAGCGCCCCCGAGGGACTAGCGGGGGCCACAGATACGCAGTATTTT. Translated, it gives CASSAPEGLAGATDTQYF.

This clonotype was seen a handful of times. CDR3 sequence (DNA): TGTGCCAGCAGCCGGGGACGTGAGTCCTACAATGAGCAGTTCTTC. The encoded protein is CASSRGRESYNEQFF. The chain combines TRBV7-9 with TRBJ2-1; either TRBD1 or TRBD2 may fit D (5 bases each). Germline assignment: CDR1 SEHNR and CDR2 FQNEAQ (reference sequence). The length of the CDR3 is 15 residues. Trimming cost V 5 bases and J 1 base, with 12 bases left between them.

The V gene is TRBV6-2 or TRBV6-3, the J gene TRBJ2-7, with D possibly matching TRBD2 (6 bases). The CDR3 covers 16 residues. Germline assignment: CDR1 MNHEY and CDR2 SVGEGT. Trimming stripped 6 bases from V and 0 bases from J, with 18 bases between. The CDR3 DNA is TGTGCCAGCAGACACAGCGGGCCAATTATCTCCTACGAGCAGTACTTC. Translated: CASRHSGPIISYEQYF.

The chain uses TRBV2 and TRBJ2-1; D is unclear. The germline V gene has CDR1 SNHLY and CDR2 FYNNEI. The CDR3 is 14 residues long. With 6 bases removed from V and 5 bases from J, the gap between germline ends came to 14 bases. The CDR3 reads CASSAPGWNNEQFF. The CDR3 DNA is TGTGCCAGCAGCGCTCCCGGCTGGAACAATGAGCAGTTCTTC.

The rearrangement uses TRBV12-5 and TRBJ2-5, with 10 bases fitting TRBD2. The V segment lost 6 bases and the J segment 5 bases; nucleotides outside the gene matches: 15. The CDR3 has 17 residues. Germline V CDR1 and CDR2: LGHNT, FRNRAP. DNA of the CDR3: TGTGCTAGTGGAGATTCCAGCGGGGGGGCCTTTGAGGAGACCCAGTACTTC. This sequence encodes CASGDSSGGAFEETQYF.

This clonotype was observed a few times. This chain connects TRBV12-3 or TRBV12-4 to TRBJ2-7; 7 positions agree with TRBD2. The CDR3 extends over 14 amino acids. After removal of 7 bases from V and 2 bases from J, the junction contained 8 bases not matched to a gene. CDR3 sequence: CASTDPSGAYEQYF. CDR3 DNA: TGTGCCAGCACCGATCCTAGCGGTGCCTACGAGCAGTACTTC.

This chain's CDR3 is CASSFGWSGGEQFF. For the CDR3, the DNA is TGTGCCAGCAGCTTCGGTTGGAGCGGGGGTGAGCAGTTCTTC. The chain has TRBV7-3 and TRBJ2-1; 8 bases map to TRBD2. CDR3 length: 14 residues. V trimming: 3 bases; J trimming: 9 bases; junction bases outside the gene matches: 7. Per the germline V gene, CDR1 is SGHTA and CDR2 is FQGTGA.

This clonotype was seen only a few times. This sequence joins TRBV29-1 and TRBJ2-7, with 9 bases aligning to TRBD1. The CDR3 is 12 amino acids. Germline trimming cut 6 bases from V and 4 bases from J; bases unmatched to any gene: 4. Germline V gene lookup returns CDR1 SQVTM and CDR2 ANQGSEA. CDR3 DNA: TGCAGCGTCGCGGGACAGGGATACGAGCAGTACTTC. Translation gives CSVAGQGYEQYF.

This sequence joins TRBV5-1 and TRBJ2-1; 9 positions match TRBD2. The CDR3 has 14 residues. The germline V gene encodes CDR1 SGHRS and CDR2 YFSETQ. The junction had 9 bases not matched to a gene; V was cut back by 5 bases and J by 9 bases. CDR3 nucleotides: TGCGCCAGCAGAGGTCCGCGGGGGGGAGGTGAGCAGTTCTTC. Protein: CASRGPRGGGEQFF.

This clonotype was seen more than once but under ten times. CDR3 protein: CSSQASGRDTQYF. CDR3 DNA: TGCAGTTCCCAGGCTAGCGGGAGAGATACGCAGTATTTT. The chain is built from TRBV20-1 and TRBJ2-3, with 10 positions matching TRBD2. This CDR3 is 13 amino acids long. The germline CDR1 and CDR2 sequences are DFQATT and SNEGSKA (reference sequence). Unmatched junction bases numbered 7, after V lost 8 bases and J lost 5 bases.

This clonotype was seen more than once but under ten times. V and J are TRBV10-3 and TRBJ1-2; 8 positions match TRBD1. CDR3 length: 14 amino acids. Trimming cost V 3 bases and J 8 bases; bases outside gene matches: 8. Germline V gene sequence: CDR1 ENHRY, CDR2 SYGVKD. This chain's CDR3 is CAISDLQGAGGYTF. Written as DNA, the CDR3 is TGTGCCATCAGTGATCTCCAGGGGGCAGGAGGCTACACCTTC.

Only a few counts were recorded for this clonotype. The chain couples TRBV27 to TRBJ2-5; TRBD1 aligns across 7 bases. This CDR3 comprises 14 residues. Germline V CDR1 and CDR2: MNHEY, SMNVEV (reference sequence). The V segment lost 8 bases and the J segment 0 bases; nucleotides outside the gene matches: 6. The CDR3 bases are TGTGCCAGCGGATCAGGGGGATACCAAGAGACCCAGTACTTC. This sequence encodes CASGSGGYQETQYF.

This clonotype was detected only a few times. This chain uses TRBV10-3 with TRBJ2-1, with 9 bases lining up with TRBD1. CDR1 and CDR2 from the germline V gene are ENHRY and SYGVKD. The trim removed 6 bases at V and 4 bases at J, leaving 7 bases unmatched. The CDR3 totals 15 residues. The CDR3 here is CAISHRGPPYNEQFF. The CDR3 DNA sequence: TGTGCCATCAGCCACAGGGGGCCGCCATACAATGAGCAGTTCTTC.

Only a few counts were recorded for this clonotype. The genes are TRBV20-1 and TRBJ2-4; TRBD2 matches at 9 bases. Germline V gene sequence: CDR1 DFQATT, CDR2 SNEGSKA (reference sequence). This CDR3 is built from 16 residues. The V gene end was trimmed by 0 bases and the J gene end by 3 bases; junction bases not matched to a gene: 6. The CDR3 DNA reads TGCAGTGCTAGAGATCCGACTAGCGGTAACAAAAACATTCAGTACTTC. This codes for CSARDPTSGNKNIQYF.

This clonotype was observed a few times. The V gene is TRBV20-1, the J gene TRBJ2-1; no definite D call. The CDR3 is 14 residues long. The ends were cut back, 6 bases at V and 2 bases at J, with 14 bases in the middle. The germline V gene encodes CDR1 DFQATT and CDR2 SNEGSKA (reference sequence). The CDR3 here is CSASAQMAYNEQFF. The DNA for the CDR3 is TGCAGTGCCTCCGCCCAAATGGCCTACAATGAGCAGTTCTTC.

This clonotype was seen only a few times. The chain uses TRBV12-3 or TRBV12-4 and TRBJ2-7; D gene ambiguous. The CDR3 covers 11 residues. With 8 bases removed from V and 5 bases from J, the gap between germline ends came to 10 bases. The DNA of the CDR3 is TGTGCCAGCTCAGCGAACGACGAGCAGTACTTC. Translating gives CASSANDEQYF.

At least ten counts were recorded for this clonotype. This chain uses TRBV5-1 with TRBJ2-3; 8 bases are a match to TRBD2. CDR3 length: 15 amino acids. J gave up 0 bases and V 4 bases, and 4 bases lay outside the gene matches. Germline V gene lookup returns CDR1 SGHRS and CDR2 YFSETQ. For the CDR3, the DNA is TGCGCCAGCAGCCGTAGCGGGACCAGCACAGATACGCAGTATTTT. Translating it yields CASSRSGTSTDTQYF.

This chain links TRBV5-1 with TRBJ2-3, with TRBD2 matching over 8 bases. The CDR3 runs to 17 residues. Trimming removed 4 bases from V and 2 bases from J; junction bases left unmatched: 12. Germline CDR1 reads SGHRS; CDR2 reads YFSETQ. In nucleotides, the CDR3 is TGCGCCAGCAGCCCGCGAGGCGGCGGGGGGAACACAGATACGCAGTATTTT. Its translation is CASSPRGGGGNTDTQYF.

V gene TRBV6-5 combines with J gene TRBJ2-3; D call uncertain. Trimming shortened V by 4 bases and J by 2 bases, and 10 bases separated the two germline ends. Per germline, CDR1 MNHEY and CDR2 SVGAGI. This CDR3 spans 14 amino acids. In DNA, the CDR3 is TGTGCCAGCAGTTGGAGTAGTAACACAGATACGCAGTATTTT. Translation: CASSWSSNTDTQYF.

The rearrangement links TRBV30 to TRBJ2-3; 10 positions match TRBD2. Trimming removed 3 bases from V and 6 bases from J; junction bases left unmatched: 3. The germline gives CDR1 GTSNPN, CDR2 SVGIG (reference sequence). CDR3 length equals 13 residues. The DNA of the CDR3 is TGTGCCTGGAGCCTAGCGGGAGCCGATACGCAGTATTTT. This encodes CAWSLAGADTQYF.

The chain couples TRBV9 to TRBJ2-5; TRBD2 matches 13 bases. This CDR3 comprises 16 residues. Germline CDR1 is SGDLS and CDR2 is YYNGEE. The trim removed 3 bases at V and 5 bases at J, leaving 7 bases unmatched. The CDR3 loop is CASSDWTSGSRETQYF. The CDR3 DNA is TGTGCCAGCAGCGATTGGACTAGCGGGAGTAGGGAGACCCAGTACTTC.

The gene calls are TRBV15 and TRBJ2-1, with TRBD1 matching over 8 bases. This CDR3 is 16 amino acids long. With V trimmed by 5 bases and J by 7 bases, 13 bases remained unmatched. The germline CDR1 and CDR2 sequences are LNHNV and YYDKDF (reference sequence). This CDR3 reads CATSRHPDRVVNEQFF. CDR3 coding DNA: TGTGCCACCAGCCGGCACCCGGACAGGGTAGTGAATGAGCAGTTCTTC.

This clonotype has more than one count but fewer than ten. With a much larger clone just one base away, this may be a read error. The chain employs TRBV10-3 and TRBJ1-2, with D possibly being TRBD1 (6 bases). CDR1 is ENHRY, CDR2 SYGVKD, per germline. The CDR3 consists of 15 residues. Trimming cost V 10 bases and J 1 base, with 19 bases left between them. The CDR3 DNA reads as TGTGCCACCAGGCCCGGGTCAGGGGATAACTATGGCTACACCTTC. Its protein is CATRPGSGDNYGYTF.

This clonotype was seen a handful of times. V gene TRBV10-3 combines with J gene TRBJ2-5; TRBD1 might be the D (5 bases). V dropped 3 bases and J dropped 5 bases, with 13 bases sitting between them. Germline V gene sequence: CDR1 ENHRY, CDR2 SYGVKD. The CDR3 is 14 residues long. CDR3 protein: CAISEGDGRETQYF. The CDR3 coding sequence is TGTGCCATCAGTGAAGGGGATGGGCGGGAGACCCAGTACTTC.

This clonotype was detected a few times. The chain joins TRBV10-3 to TRBJ1-2, with no clear D. Germline loops: CDR1 ENHRY, CDR2 SYGVKD. This CDR3 spans 10 amino acids. The ends were cut back, 6 bases at V and 8 bases at J, with 7 bases in the middle. CDR3 bases: TGTGCCATCAGGGAATGGGGCTACACCTTC. The encoded protein is CAIREWGYTF.

J is TRBJ2-7 and V is TRBV12-5, with 9 bases aligning to TRBD1. Germline trimming cut 1 base from V and 3 bases from J; bases unmatched to any gene: 7. Germline values: CDR1 LGHNT, CDR2 FRNRAP. This CDR3 has 16 residues. The CDR3 bases are TGTGCTAGTGGTTTGGCCGGGACAGGGAACCACTACGAGCAGTACTTC. Translated, it gives CASGLAGTGNHYEQYF.